These T cell receptor beta chains were read from a single sample in a study of blood T cell repertoires in COVID-19. The method was immunoSEQ multiplex PCR; TCRdb's version includes in-frame clones alone and lacks a portion of them. The sample has around 360,000 clones, about 90% seen once. Sequences were obtained from PBMCs or T cells enriched from blood (not recorded which). The receptors shown here come from a woman in her thirties who had recovered from COVID-19. CDR3s leave out the opening cysteine and the closing phenylalanine or tryptophan. Each record gives: CDR3 protein, clone size, J gene, CDR3 length, V gene. For some rows the clone size is stated as once, few or many, or as a class when expanded; others skip it.

ASSQDFLRGRNAF,NA,TRBJ1-1,13,TRBV3-1/TRBV3-2
ASSPVVAGALPADTQY,NA,TRBJ2-3,16,TRBV18
ASSHGTSLLGELF,NA,TRBJ2-2,13,TRBV27
ASSQIEWGRNEKLF,NA,TRBJ1-4,14,TRBV14
ASSFTYEQY,NA,TRBJ2-7,9,TRBV28
ASSPPWGGHNQPQH,NA,TRBJ1-5,14,TRBV28
ASSEGTGDRYEQY,NA,TRBJ2-7,13,TRBV5-6
ASSRIGGEKAEAF,NA,TRBJ1-1,13,TRBV27
ASSVTAGGHNEQF,NA,TRBJ2-1,13,TRBV9
ASSYKTSGISYEQY,NA,TRBJ2-7,14,TRBV27
ASSTSGRAHSYNEQF,NA,TRBJ2-1,15,TRBV27
ASSVGTVDQPQH,NA,TRBJ1-5,12,TRBV9
ASRTGTGAFYEQY,NA,TRBJ2-7,13,TRBV6-5
ASSLGTGGYT,NA,TRBJ1-2,10,TRBV28
ASSGRDRITGYT,few,TRBJ1-2,12,TRBV19
GTGHLNTEAF,NA,TRBJ1-1,10,TRBV19
ASTLQGWNTEAF,few,TRBJ1-1,12,TRBV6-5
ASSFNGELF,NA,TRBJ2-2,9,TRBV6-6
ASNDRTGGYNEQF,NA,TRBJ2-1,13,TRBV5-1
ASSLAYGTGGDYGYT,few,TRBJ1-2,15,TRBV7-8
ASIGGRYEQF,NA,TRBJ2-1,10,TRBV28
ASSPSTSGAYNEQF,NA,TRBJ2-1,14,TRBV13
ATRAEGKGAYGYT,NA,TRBJ1-2,13,TRBV19
ASNILNRDRAFFWEQY,NA,TRBJ2-7,16,TRBV5-5
ASSMDSYSFNEQY,few,TRBJ2-7,13,TRBV19
ASSPILAGGDDEQY,NA,TRBJ2-7,14,TRBV4-1